This T cell receptor beta chain comes out of a study of T cell responses to AZD1222 COVID-19 vaccine. Study observations and caveats: Donors were chiefly white British, with a greater number of females, and clonal diversity was perhaps underestimated. Vaccination with two AZD1222 doses was followed by a rise in Spike-specific TCR breadth and depth.

The CDR3 covers 17 residues. Germline values: CDR1 ENHRY, CDR2 SYGVKD. TCRdb's copy holds only in-frame clones and misses some; the assay was immunoSEQ multiplex PCR. The table records about 120,000 clones, approximately 88% of them present only once. Details on this clone: Its cognate antigen is unknown. One end of the junction does not line up with germline, which may come from a read error.

This specimen consisted of peripheral blood, obtained on day 0 of AZD1222 vaccination. This receptor was obtained from an adult in good health. The gene calls are TRBV10-3 and TRBJ2-7; D possibly corresponds to TRBD2 (7 bases). CDR3 amino acids: CAIREGGGRQPSYEQYF. The CDR3 bases are TGTGCCATCCGTGAGGGGGGGGGCCGTCAACCTTCCTACGAGCAGTACTTC.